Included here is one TCR beta chain sequence, with context. This sample is drawn from a study of shared clonotypes between healthy human individuals. Sequencing was performed with immunoSEQ multiplex PCR; in TCRdb, only in-frame clones are kept and a portion is missing. The table records around 500,000 clones, more than 65% of them present only once. CDR3 size: 15 residues. The trim removed 9 bases at V and 5 bases at J, leaving 11 bases unmatched. The V gene's germline CDR1 is LGHNT and CDR2 FRNRAP. The sequence was collected from a woman aged 40-49 years in good health. Some clones in this sample may be carry-over from other donors' samples. The genes are TRBV12-5 and TRBJ2-5, with 11 bases aligning to TRBD2. The sample consisted of PBMCs. CDR3 nucleotide sequence: TGTGCTAGGGCAGGGACTAGCGGCTCCTTTGAGACCCAGTACTTC. Amino acid sequence: CARAGTSGSFETQYF. The full variable domain, in which reference TRBV12-5 and TRBJ2-5 provide the parts outside the CDR3, is DARVTQTPRHKVTEMGQEVTMRCQPILGHNTVFWYRQTMMQGLELLAYFRNRAPLDDSGMPKDRFSAEMPDATLATLKIQPSEPRDSAVYFCARAGTSGSFETQYFGPGTRLLVL.